Following are 24 T cell receptor beta chains from one sample sequenced in a study of response to subunit inactivated influenza vaccine. One entry per CDR3 protein, called by TCRdb with MiXCR from the RT-PCR reads. The table includes 150,000 to 200,000 distinct CDR3 sequences, around 11% detected once. The material sequenced was CD8+ T cells sorted from PBMCs, taken around 2 years after vaccination. Receptors originate from a man between 50 and 75 years old who received an inactivated influenza vaccine.

This clonotype was picked up a small number of times. This chain connects TRBV7-8 to TRBJ1-2, with TRBD1 identical over 7 bases. After removal of 5 bases from V and 4 bases from J, the junction contained 7 bases not matched to a gene. The CDR3 is 14 amino acids. From germline, CDR1 is SGHVS and CDR2 FQNEAQ. CDR3 amino acids: CASSPGQHSYGYTF. The CDR3 coding sequence is TGTGCCAGCAGCCCGGGACAGCATAGCTATGGCTACACCTTC.

The rearrangement uses TRBV7-8 and TRBJ2-5, with TRBD1 matching over 8 bases. The CDR3 is 15 amino acids. The germline V gene has CDR1 SGHVS and CDR2 FQNEAQ. V lost 1 base to trimming and J lost 4 bases; unmatched junction nucleotides: 5. The CDR3 region has the DNA TGTGCCAGCAGCTTAGGCCAGGGGGCTATAGAGACCCAGTACTTC. Translating gives CASSLGQGAIETQYF.

The chain employs TRBV28 and TRBJ1-5, with TRBD1 as a possible D gene (6 bases). V lost 7 bases to trimming and J lost 8 bases, with 15 bases between them. The CDR3 is 13 residues long. Germline V CDR1 and CDR2: MDHEN, SYDVKM. CDR3 DNA: TGTGCCAGCAATAGTGGGGGCACGGAGCCCCAGCATTTT. Amino acids: CASNSGGTEPQHF.

This clonotype has at least ten counts. The chain links TRBV4-2 to TRBJ2-7; 9 nucleotides line up with TRBD2. From germline, CDR1 is LGHNA and CDR2 YNFKEQ. With V trimmed by 4 bases and J by 4 bases, 11 bases remained unmatched. The CDR3 runs to 16 residues. As DNA, the CDR3 is TGTGCCAGCAGCCCCGAGTCAGCGGGAGGTGGTTACGAGCAGTACTTC. It is translated as CASSPESAGGGYEQYF.

This clonotype was detected a few times. The chain joins TRBV20-1 to TRBJ2-5, with D tentatively TRBD2 (6 bases). Trimming pared 6 bases from V and 5 bases from J, leaving 19 bases between. The CDR3 extends over 14 amino acids. Germline CDR1 DFQATT, CDR2 SNEGSKA (reference sequence). The DNA for the CDR3 is TGCAGTGCGGGGAGGACGGAGGGCCGGGAGACCCAGTACTTC. As protein: CSAGRTEGRETQYF.

The sample holds many counts of this clonotype. The rearrangement joins TRBV30 to TRBJ2-1, with D uncertain. Trimming pared 4 bases from V and 0 bases from J, leaving 7 bases between. CDR3 length equals 13 residues. Germline CDR1 reads GTSNPN; CDR2 reads SVGIG (reference sequence). CDR3 bases: TGTGCCTGGACTTGGAGCTCCTACAATGAGCAGTTCTTC. Amino acids: CAWTWSSYNEQFF.

The rearrangement uses TRBV13 and TRBJ2-7; TRBD2 aligns across 7 bases. CDR3 length: 13 amino acids. Germline loops: CDR1 PRHDT, CDR2 FYEKMQ (reference sequence). The V gene end was trimmed by 6 bases and the J gene end by 6 bases; junction bases not matched to a gene: 8. CDR3 protein: CASSAGRWIEQYF. DNA of the CDR3: TGTGCCAGCAGTGCCGGGAGGTGGATCGAGCAGTACTTC.

The chain uses TRBV7-8 and TRBJ2-2; D is uncertain. CDR1 is SGHVS and CDR2 is FQNEAQ in the germline V gene. Trimming pared 3 bases from V and 11 bases from J, leaving 13 bases between. The CDR3 runs to 13 residues. Written as DNA, the CDR3 is TGTGCCAGCAGCTTGGGTGCGATTACTGAGCTGTTTTTT. As protein: CASSLGAITELFF.

Turning to this clonotype: The final CDR3 position lacks the conserved phenylalanine or tryptophan, pointing to a likely read error. The DNA is left out, because the CDR3 cannot be placed on it with certainty; the CDR3 is given as TCRdb lists it. The rearrangement joins TRBV6-5 to TRBJ2-5; no DNA check was done on the table's D call, TRBD2. CDR1 and CDR2 (germline): MNHEY, SVGAGI. The CDR3 totals 11 residues, both ends included. This CDR3 reads CASSPPHEASG.

The sample holds a few counts of this clonotype. V usage is TRBV3-1 and J usage is TRBJ2-2; D is undetermined. The CDR3 extends over 14 amino acids. The V end was cut by 4 bases, the J end by 5 bases, with 11 bases between. Germline CDR1 is LGHDT and CDR2 is YNNKEL (reference sequence). The CDR3 reads CASSPIRQTGELFF. The CDR3 coding sequence is TGTGCCAGCAGCCCTATTCGCCAGACCGGGGAGCTGTTTTTT.

This clonotype has a single count. At one boundary the junction diverges from the germline segment, which might be a read error. The rearrangement links TRBV20-1 to TRBJ2-1; possible D gene TRBD1, 6 bases. Germline CDR1 and CDR2: DFQATT and SNEGSKA (reference sequence). The CDR3 has 14 residues. The CDR3 DNA reads TGCAATGCTAACCGGGACACTTTCTACAATGAGCAGTTCTTC. It codes for CNANRDTFYNEQFF.

Only a few counts were recorded for this clonotype. This chain connects TRBV28 to TRBJ2-7; 8 bases fit TRBD1. The CDR3 sequence is 11 residues long. Germline CDR1 is MDHEN and CDR2 is SYDVKM. Trimming at V came to 5 bases and at J to 10 bases, leaving 4 bases not matched to a gene. The CDR3: CASSLTGGQYF. In DNA, the CDR3 is TGTGCCAGCAGTCTAACAGGGGGACAGTACTTC.

Only a few counts were recorded for this clonotype. This chain links TRBV11-2 with TRBJ2-2; D remains ambiguous. The CDR3 contains 14 residues. Trimming took off 6 bases at V and 4 bases at J, with 12 bases between the two ends. The germline CDR1 and CDR2 sequences are SGHAT and FQNNGV. Here the CDR3 reads CASRPTPGTGELFF. The CDR3 DNA reads as TGTGCCAGCAGACCAACCCCAGGCACCGGGGAGCTGTTTTTT. The full variable domain, in which reference TRBV11-2 and TRBJ2-2 provide the parts outside the CDR3, is EAGVAQSPRYKIIEKRQSVAFWCNPISGHATLYWYQQILGQGPKLLIQFQNNGVVDDSQLPKDRFSAERLKGVDSTLKIQPAKLEDSAVYLCASRPTPGTGELFFGEGSRLTVL.

In this sample, this clonotype turned up many times. V and J are TRBV12-3 or TRBV12-4 and TRBJ2-3, with a tentative D call TRBD2 (6 bases). V lost 6 bases and J lost 1, with 14 bases in between. The CDR3 spans 15 residues. Here the CDR3 reads CASRLAPSGTDTQYF. The CDR3 DNA reads TGTGCCAGCAGACTCGCGCCTAGCGGCACAGATACGCAGTATTTT.

The V gene is TRBV2, the J gene TRBJ2-4, with TRBD2 matching 11 bases. Germline CDR1 is SNHLY and CDR2 is FYNNEI. The CDR3 sequence is 14 residues long. Losses at the gene ends were 8 bases for V and 3 bases for J; bases not matched to a gene: 3. The CDR3 nucleotides are TGTGCCAGCTACGGACTAGCGGGCAAAAACATTCAGTACTTC. This encodes CASYGLAGKNIQYF.

This clonotype was seen repeatedly, ten times or more. The chain joins TRBV12-3 or TRBV12-4 to TRBJ1-5, with D uncertain. V was trimmed by 3 bases and J by 1 base, leaving 7 bases between them. This CDR3 spans 14 amino acids. CDR3 nucleotides: TGTGCCAGCAGTTTGGACGGAAGCAATCAGCCCCAGCATTTT. Translation: CASSLDGSNQPQHF.

The chain joins TRBV27 to TRBJ2-3; 8 nucleotides align to TRBD1. In germline, CDR1 is MNHEY, CDR2 SMNVEV (reference sequence). V was pared by 5 bases and J by 4 bases, with 5 bases of the junction left unmatched. The CDR3 has 14 residues. The CDR3 protein is CASSPRQGPDTQYF. CDR3 DNA sequence: TGTGCCAGCAGTCCCCGACAGGGGCCAGATACGCAGTATTTT.

There are a few counts of this clonotype. This chain links TRBV6-1 with TRBJ2-2; 11 bases are shared with TRBD1. Germline V CDR1 and CDR2: MNHNS, SASEGT. V was clipped by 5 bases and J by 6 bases; unmatched bases: 11. The CDR3 contains 17 residues. CDR3 sequence reads: CASSPTPGQGVSGELFF. The CDR3 nucleotides are TGTGCCAGCAGTCCGACACCGGGACAGGGGGTCTCCGGGGAGCTGTTTTTT.

Only a few counts were recorded for this clonotype. The chain links TRBV5-1 to TRBJ2-1; D possibly corresponds to TRBD2 (5 bases). Trimming removed 0 bases at V and 3 bases at J, with 7 bases between. CDR1 is SGHRS and CDR2 is YFSETQ in the germline V gene. This CDR3 is built from 14 residues. The CDR3 here is CASSLAGNYNEQFF. CDR3 in DNA: TGCGCCAGCAGCTTGGCCGGGAACTACAATGAGCAGTTCTTC.

This clonotype has more than one count but fewer than ten. This chain links TRBV9 with TRBJ2-7; D gene ambiguous. CDR1 is SGDLS, CDR2 YYNGEE, per germline. The CDR3 runs 13 residues. V was trimmed by 4 bases and J by 6 bases, leaving 14 bases between them. CDR3 DNA: TGTGCCAGCAGCTTCGTGACCGACGGCGAGCAGTACTTC. Its protein is CASSFVTDGEQYF.

This clonotype was counted ten times or more. V usage is TRBV7-8 and J usage is TRBJ2-7; no firm D call. CDR1 is SGHVS and CDR2 is FQNEAQ in the germline V gene. This CDR3 has 14 amino acids. V lost 5 bases and J 3 bases, leaving 14 bases between the germline ends. The CDR3 coding sequence is TGTGCCAGCAGCCTCATGGCGGAAAGCTACGAGCAGTACTTC. Translation: CASSLMAESYEQYF.

The chain uses TRBV9 and TRBJ2-7; D is unresolved. Germline CDR1 reads SGDLS; CDR2 reads YYNGEE. The V end was cut by 0 bases, the J end by 0 bases, with 7 bases between. The CDR3 is 14 amino acids. CDR3 loop: CASSVDPGSYEQYF. The DNA of the CDR3 is TGTGCCAGCAGCGTAGATCCTGGCTCCTACGAGCAGTACTTC.

The rearrangement uses TRBV19 and TRBJ2-7, with D perhaps assigned TRBD1 or TRBD2 (5 bases each). This CDR3 has 14 residues. Trimming took 3 bases from V and 0 from J, leaving 9 bases between them. The V gene's germline CDR1 is LNHDA and CDR2 SQIVND (reference sequence). Here the CDR3 reads CASSISGSSYEQYF. The CDR3, as DNA: TGTGCCAGTAGTATTTCAGGGAGCTCCTACGAGCAGTACTTC.

This clonotype occurred a few times. The V gene is TRBV9, the J gene TRBJ1-4; 9 bases fit TRBD1. CDR3 length: 15 residues. Germline V gene sequence: CDR1 SGDLS, CDR2 YYNGEE. V lost 4 bases, J lost 8 bases, and 9 bases stayed unmatched. The CDR3 bases are TGTGCCAGCAGCACCTCCGGGACAGGGAGGGAAAAACTGTTTTTT. Its translation is CASSTSGTGREKLFF. Full variable domain (outside the CDR3, taken from reference TRBV9 and TRBJ1-4): DSGVTQTPKHLITATGQRVTLRCSPRSGDLSVYWYQQSLDQGLQFLIQYYNGEERAKGNILERFSAQQFPDLHSELNLSSLELGDSALYFCASSTSGTGREKLFFGSGTQLSVL.